These 17 T cell receptor beta chains share one sample of origin, sequenced in a study of Tregs in tolerant kidney transplant recipients. Measured with immunoSEQ multiplex PCR; TCRdb has only the in-frame clones, and not every one. The sample lists around 230,000 clones; about four fifths were seen once. The material sequenced was CD4+ T cells from blood. Source of these receptors: a human donor in good health.

CDR3 DNA: TGTGCCAGCAGTTTGCCAGGGAGCCGCTACGAGCAGTACTTC. The encoded protein is CASSLPGSRYEQYF. The chain employs TRBV28 and TRBJ2-7; possibly TRBD1 or TRBD2 for D (5 bases each). The CDR3 contains 14 residues. Trimming removed 3 bases from V and 3 bases from J, with 12 bases in between. Germline CDR1 reads MDHEN; CDR2 reads SYDVKM. Supplemented by reference TRBV28 and TRBJ2-7, the full variable domain reads DVKVTQSSRYLVKRTGEKVFLECVQDMDHENMFWYRQDPGLGLRLIYFSYDVKMKEKGDIPEGYSVSREKKERFSLILESASTNQTSMYLCASSLPGSRYEQYFGPGTRLTVT.

The chain is built from TRBV5-1 and TRBJ2-7; 9 bases map to TRBD1. V trimming: 3 bases; J trimming: 0 bases; junction bases outside the gene matches: 1. The V gene's germline CDR1 is SGHRS and CDR2 YFSETQ. CDR3 length equals 14 residues. Here the CDR3 DNA reads TGCGCCAGCAGCTGGGGACAGGGCTCCTACGAGCAGTACTTC. It yields the protein CASSWGQGSYEQYF.

In this sample, this clone turned up once. This chain connects TRBV4-1 to TRBJ1-5; 11 nucleotides match TRBD1. Germline lookup yields CDR1 MGHRA and CDR2 YSYEKL. The V segment lost 0 bases and the J segment 3 bases; nucleotides outside the gene matches: 4. There are 17 residues in the CDR3. The CDR3 region has the DNA TGCGCCAGCAGCCAAGACCGGGACAGGGGGTTCAATCAGCCCCAGCATTTT. This encodes CASSQDRDRGFNQPQHF.

V usage is TRBV27 and J usage is TRBJ2-1; 7 nucleotides align to TRBD2. CDR3 length: 18 residues. From germline, CDR1 is MNHEY and CDR2 SMNVEV (reference sequence). V was clipped by 0 bases and J by 0 bases; unmatched bases: 8. CDR3 sequence: CASSLSGRAPFSYNEQFF. The CDR3 region has the DNA TGTGCCAGCAGTTTATCGGGGAGGGCCCCCTTCTCCTACAATGAGCAGTTCTTC.

This clone came up once. This chain links TRBV7-9 with TRBJ1-2; TRBD1 aligns across 10 bases. The V gene's germline CDR1 is SEHNR and CDR2 FQNEAQ (reference sequence). J gave up 6 bases and V 5 bases, and 3 bases lay outside the gene matches. The CDR3 is 13 amino acids. CDR3 sequence reads: CASSAGQGHGYTF. CDR3 DNA: TGTGCCAGCAGCGCGGGACAGGGGCATGGCTACACCTTC. Full variable domain (missing parts from reference TRBV7-9 and TRBJ1-2): DTGVSQNPRHKITKRGQNVTFRCDPISEHNRLYWYRQTLGQGPEFLTYFQNEAQLEKSRLLSDRFSAERPKGSFSTLEIQRTEQGDSAMYLCASSAGQGHGYTFGSGTRLTVV.

This clone appeared a few times. V is TRBV13 and J is TRBJ2-7; D gene ambiguous. The CDR3 runs 14 residues. Germline V gene sequence: CDR1 PRHDT, CDR2 FYEKMQ (reference sequence). Trimming cost V 4 bases and J 2 bases, with 12 bases left between them. The CDR3 bases are TGTGCCAGCAGCTCGATAGGAGCTCCCTACGAGCAGTACTTC. Protein: CASSSIGAPYEQYF.

The V call is TRBV11-2, the J call TRBJ2-5; 10 bases line up with TRBD1. The J call could be wrong; TRBJ2-7 is a better fit for the DNA end. The CDR3 consists of 16 residues. Germline values: CDR1 SGHAT, CDR2 FQNNGV. The DNA for the CDR3 is TGTGCCAGCAGCCATCGACAGGGGGCAAGCTCCTACGAGCAGTACTTC. Translation gives CASSHRQGASSYEQYF.

V gene TRBV27 combines with J gene TRBJ2-3; 11 bases line up with TRBD2. Trimming took 6 bases from V and 2 from J; bases not matched to a gene: 22. Germline V gives CDR1 MNHEY, CDR2 SMNVEV (reference sequence). The CDR3 totals 21 residues. The CDR3, as DNA: TGTGCCAGCAGCCAAATACAGGGGGCCCTAGCGGGAGGCAGTGTCACAGATACGCAGTATTTT. Residues: CASSQIQGALAGGSVTDTQYF.

The genes are TRBV6-1 and TRBJ2-7, with 8 nucleotides matching TRBD1. J lost 0 bases, V lost 4 bases, and 2 bases had no gene match. The CDR3 has 14 amino acids. Germline loops: CDR1 MNHNS, CDR2 SASEGT. The CDR3 here is CASSGDRGSYEQYF. Here the CDR3 DNA reads TGTGCCAGCAGTGGAGACAGGGGCTCCTACGAGCAGTACTTC.

The sample holds a few counts of this clone. The chain employs TRBV10-3 and TRBJ2-7; 7 bases map to TRBD1. Germline-derived CDR1 and CDR2 are ENHRY and SYGVKD. The CDR3 has 15 residues. Unmatched junction bases numbered 5, after V lost 1 base and J lost 2 bases. The CDR3 DNA reads as TGTGCCATCAGTGAGTGGGGACAGAGTACCTACGAGCAGTACTTC. Residues: CAISEWGQSTYEQYF.

The V call is TRBV6-1, the J call TRBJ2-1; no clear D gene. The CDR3 extends over 11 amino acids. Between the trimmed V and J ends, which lost 2 bases and 9 bases, there was a span of 5 bases. The germline gives CDR1 MNHNS, CDR2 SASEGT. CDR3 DNA sequence: TGTGCCAGCAGTGAATTAGTTGAGCAGTTCTTC. Its protein product is CASSELVEQFF.

This sequence joins TRBV6-5 and TRBJ1-2, with D perhaps matching TRBD1 (5 bases). V gave up 5 bases and J gave up 7 bases, with 8 bases separating them. The CDR3 is 11 amino acids. Germline V lookup: CDR1 MNHEY, CDR2 SVGAGI. CDR3 region: CASSTGFGYTF. The DNA for the CDR3 is TGTGCCAGCAGTACAGGTTTTGGCTACACCTTC.

This chain joins TRBV27 and TRBJ2-1; 10 nucleotides align to TRBD1. The CDR3 runs 16 residues. J lost 4 bases, V lost 5 bases, and 8 bases had no gene match. Germline CDR1 MNHEY, CDR2 SMNVEV (reference sequence). CDR3: CASSLAKGQGYNEQFF. The CDR3 DNA sequence: TGTGCCAGCAGTCTAGCTAAGGGACAGGGGTACAATGAGCAGTTCTTC.

This clone appeared a single time. At one boundary the junction diverges from the germline segment, which might be a read error. The rearrangement uses TRBV7-7 and TRBJ2-7; 12 bases line up with TRBD1. This CDR3 has 17 amino acids. Germline V gene lookup returns CDR1 SSHAT and CDR2 FNYEAQ (reference sequence). CDR3 bases: TGTGCTAGCATCCACCCCCCAGGTGGGACAGGGGGCACCGAGCAGTACTTC. Translated, it gives CASIHPPGGTGGTEQYF.

This clone has just a few counts. The chain carries TRBV7-6 and TRBJ2-7, with D perhaps matching TRBD1 (6 bases). CDR1 is SGHVS, CDR2 FNYEAQ, per germline. The CDR3 spans 15 residues. Trimming removed 0 bases from V and 3 bases from J, with 12 bases in between. The DNA of the CDR3 is TGTGCCAGCAGCTTAGCCCCGGACAGCAGCTACGAGCAGTACTTC. Amino acids: CASSLAPDSSYEQYF.

The V and J genes are TRBV2 and TRBJ2-7, with TRBD1 matching over 8 bases. This CDR3 region has 14 residues. Germline values: CDR1 SNHLY, CDR2 FYNNEI. The trim removed 7 bases at V and 3 bases at J, leaving 8 bases unmatched. The CDR3 loop reads CASTLGQGNYEQYF. In DNA form, the CDR3 reads TGTGCCAGCACCTTAGGACAGGGTAACTACGAGCAGTACTTC. The variable domain in full, completed from reference TRBV2 and TRBJ2-7, reads EPEVTQTPSHQVTQMGQEVILRCVPISNHLYFYWYRQILGQKVEFLVSFYNNEISEKSEIFDDQFSVERPDGSNFTLKIRSTKLEDSAMYFCASTLGQGNYEQYFGPGTRLTVT.

The V gene is TRBV9, the J gene TRBJ2-4, with 7 positions matching TRBD1. The germline V gene encodes CDR1 SGDLS and CDR2 YYNGEE. The CDR3 length is 15 residues. The junction had 6 bases not matched to a gene; V was cut back by 0 bases and J by 6 bases. CDR3 loop: CASSVDGTALNIQYF. For the CDR3, the DNA is TGTGCCAGCAGCGTAGACGGGACAGCTTTAAACATTCAGTACTTC.